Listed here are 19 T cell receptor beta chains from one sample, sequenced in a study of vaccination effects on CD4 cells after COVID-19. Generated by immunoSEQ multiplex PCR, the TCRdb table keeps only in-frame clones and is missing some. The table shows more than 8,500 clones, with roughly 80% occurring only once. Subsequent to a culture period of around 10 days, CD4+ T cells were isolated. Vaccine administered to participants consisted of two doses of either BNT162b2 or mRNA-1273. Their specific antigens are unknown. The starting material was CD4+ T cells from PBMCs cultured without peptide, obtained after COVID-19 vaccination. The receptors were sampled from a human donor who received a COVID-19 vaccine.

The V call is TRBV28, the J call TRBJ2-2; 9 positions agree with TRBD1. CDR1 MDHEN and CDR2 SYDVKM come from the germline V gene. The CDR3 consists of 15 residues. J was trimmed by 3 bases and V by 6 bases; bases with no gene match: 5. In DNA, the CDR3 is TGTGCCAGCAGCCAGTGGGACAGGGACACCGGGGAGCTGTTTTTT. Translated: CASSQWDRDTGELFF.

The CDR3 coding sequence is TGTGCCAGTAGTATAGACCGAGCGGGAGGTGAGCAGTTCTTC. Translation gives CASSIDRAGGEQFF. The V gene is TRBV19, the J gene TRBJ2-1; 9 bases map to TRBD2. After removal of 0 bases from V and 9 bases from J, the junction contained 3 bases not matched to a gene. Germline lookup yields CDR1 LNHDA and CDR2 SQIVND (reference sequence). The CDR3 extends over 14 amino acids.

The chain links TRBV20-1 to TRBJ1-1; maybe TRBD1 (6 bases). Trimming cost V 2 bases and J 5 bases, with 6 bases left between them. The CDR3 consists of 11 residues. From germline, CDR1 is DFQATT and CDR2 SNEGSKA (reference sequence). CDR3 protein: CSARQGTEAFF. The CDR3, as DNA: TGCAGTGCTAGACAGGGGACTGAAGCTTTCTTT.

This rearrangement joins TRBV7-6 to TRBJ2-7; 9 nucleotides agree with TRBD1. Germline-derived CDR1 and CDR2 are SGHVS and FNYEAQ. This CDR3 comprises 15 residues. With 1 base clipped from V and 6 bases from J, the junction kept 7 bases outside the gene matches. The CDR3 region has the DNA TGTGCCAGCAGCTTAGAAGGGACAGGGTTAGGCGAGCAGTACTTC. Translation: CASSLEGTGLGEQYF.

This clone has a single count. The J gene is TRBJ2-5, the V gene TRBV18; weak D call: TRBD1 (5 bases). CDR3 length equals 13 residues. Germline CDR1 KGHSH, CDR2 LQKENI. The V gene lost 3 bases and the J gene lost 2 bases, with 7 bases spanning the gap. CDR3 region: CASSPGPQETQYF. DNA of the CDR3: TGTGCCAGCTCACCGGGGCCTCAAGAGACCCAGTACTTC.

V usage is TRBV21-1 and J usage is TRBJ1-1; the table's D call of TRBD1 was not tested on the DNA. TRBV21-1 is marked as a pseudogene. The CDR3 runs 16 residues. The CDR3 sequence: CASSKEVEGARTEAFF. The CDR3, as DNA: TGTGCCAGCAGCAAAGAGGTGGAGGGGGCGAGGACTGAAGCTTTCTTT.

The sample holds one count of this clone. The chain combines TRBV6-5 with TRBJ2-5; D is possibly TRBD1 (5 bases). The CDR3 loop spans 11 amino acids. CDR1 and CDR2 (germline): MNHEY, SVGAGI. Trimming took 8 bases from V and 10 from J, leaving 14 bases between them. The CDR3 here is CASRAIGDQYF. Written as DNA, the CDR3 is TGTGCCAGCCGGGCCATAGGGGACCAGTACTTC.

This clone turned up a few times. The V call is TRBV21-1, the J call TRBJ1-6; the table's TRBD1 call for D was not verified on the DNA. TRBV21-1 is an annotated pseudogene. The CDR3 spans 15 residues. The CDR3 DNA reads TGTGCCAGCAGCCCGCGACAAAACAGAGATTCACCCCTCCACTTT. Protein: CASSPRQNRDSPLHF.

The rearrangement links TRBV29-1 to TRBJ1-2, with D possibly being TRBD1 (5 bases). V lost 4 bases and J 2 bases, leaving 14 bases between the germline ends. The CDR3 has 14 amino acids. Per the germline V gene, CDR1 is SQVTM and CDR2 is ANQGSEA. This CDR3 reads CSVGGQGPNYGYTF. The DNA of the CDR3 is TGCAGCGTTGGTGGCCAGGGCCCCAACTATGGCTACACCTTC.

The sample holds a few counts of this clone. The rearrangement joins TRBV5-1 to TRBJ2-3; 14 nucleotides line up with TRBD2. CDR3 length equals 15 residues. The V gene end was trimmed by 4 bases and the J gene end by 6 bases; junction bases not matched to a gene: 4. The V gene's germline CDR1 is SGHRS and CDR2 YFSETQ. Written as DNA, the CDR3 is TGCGCCAGCAGCATCAGACTAGCGGGAGGGGATACGCAGTATTTT. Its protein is CASSIRLAGGDTQYF. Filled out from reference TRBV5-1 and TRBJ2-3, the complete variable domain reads KAGVTQTPRYLIKTRGQQVTLSCSPISGHRSVSWYQQTPGQGLQFLFEYFSETQRNKGNFPGRFSGRQFSNSRSEMNVSTLELGDSALYLCASSIRLAGGDTQYFGPGTRLTVL.

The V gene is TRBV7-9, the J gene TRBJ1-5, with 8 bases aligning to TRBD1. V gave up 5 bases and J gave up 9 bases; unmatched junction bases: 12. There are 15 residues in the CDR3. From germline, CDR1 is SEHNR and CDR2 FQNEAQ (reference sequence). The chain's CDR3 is CASSPDGQGGGPQHF. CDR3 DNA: TGTGCCAGCAGCCCGGATGGACAGGGAGGAGGGCCCCAGCATTTT.

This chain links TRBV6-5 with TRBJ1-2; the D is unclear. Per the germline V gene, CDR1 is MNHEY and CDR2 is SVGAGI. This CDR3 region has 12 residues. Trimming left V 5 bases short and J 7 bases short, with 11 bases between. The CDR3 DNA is TGTGCCAGCAGTCCAAATGTCGGTGGCTACACCTTC. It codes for CASSPNVGGYTF.

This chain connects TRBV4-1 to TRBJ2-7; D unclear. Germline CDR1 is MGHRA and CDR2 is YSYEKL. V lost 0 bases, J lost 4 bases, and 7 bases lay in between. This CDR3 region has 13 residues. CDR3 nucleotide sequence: TGCGCCAGCAGCCAAGATTCGAGGTACGAGCAGTACTTC. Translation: CASSQDSRYEQYF.

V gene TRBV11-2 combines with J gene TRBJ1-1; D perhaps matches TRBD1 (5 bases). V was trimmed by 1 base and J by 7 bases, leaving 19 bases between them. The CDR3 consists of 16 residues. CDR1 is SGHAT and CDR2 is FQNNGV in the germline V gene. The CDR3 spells CASSLGRARARSEAFF. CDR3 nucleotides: TGTGCCAGCAGCTTAGGGAGGGCCAGGGCGAGAAGTGAAGCTTTCTTT.

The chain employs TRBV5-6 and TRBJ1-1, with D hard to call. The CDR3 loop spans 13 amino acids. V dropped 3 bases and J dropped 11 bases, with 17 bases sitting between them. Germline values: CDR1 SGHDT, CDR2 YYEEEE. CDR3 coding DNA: TGTGCCAGCAGCTCCCGGGCCACTACCTGGGCTTTCTTT. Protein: CASSSRATTWAFF.

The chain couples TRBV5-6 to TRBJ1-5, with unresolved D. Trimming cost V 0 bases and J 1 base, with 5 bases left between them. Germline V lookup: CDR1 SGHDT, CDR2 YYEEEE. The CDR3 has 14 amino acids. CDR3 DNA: TGTGCCAGCAGCTTGGCCGGGAGCAATCAGCCCCAGCATTTT. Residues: CASSLAGSNQPQHF.

The CDR3 protein is CASRSLSTNEKLFF. CDR3 DNA sequence: TGTGCCAGCAGATCGCTTTCAACTAATGAAAAACTGTTTTTT. J is TRBJ1-4 and V is TRBV2; D gene uncertain. Trimming removed 6 bases at V and 0 bases at J, with 8 bases between. From germline, CDR1 is SNHLY and CDR2 FYNNEI. The CDR3 contains 14 residues. Full variable domain (missing parts from reference TRBV2 and TRBJ1-4): EPEVTQTPSHQVTQMGQEVILRCVPISNHLYFYWYRQILGQKVEFLVSFYNNEISEKSEIFDDQFSVERPDGSNFTLKIRSTKLEDSAMYFCASRSLSTNEKLFFGSGTQLSVL.

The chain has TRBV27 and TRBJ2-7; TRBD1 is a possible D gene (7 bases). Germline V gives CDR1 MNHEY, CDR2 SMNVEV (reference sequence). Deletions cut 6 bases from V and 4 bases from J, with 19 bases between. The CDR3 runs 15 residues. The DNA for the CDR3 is TGTGCCAGCAGACCTCAGGGGGGACCTGAATACGAGCAGTACTTC. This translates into CASRPQGGPEYEQYF.

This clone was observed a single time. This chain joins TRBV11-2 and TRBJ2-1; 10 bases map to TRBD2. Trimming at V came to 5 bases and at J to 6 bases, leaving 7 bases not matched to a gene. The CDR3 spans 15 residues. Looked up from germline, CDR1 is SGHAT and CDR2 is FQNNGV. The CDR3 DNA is TGTGCCAGCAGCCAGTTAGCGGGAGGCTTCAATGAGCAGTTCTTC. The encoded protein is CASSQLAGGFNEQFF.